This TCR beta chain was obtained from a study of PD-1 blockade in classical Hodgkin lymphoma. Each patient's relapse followed autologous stem cell transplantation, and brentuximab vedotin exposure varied. The study, taken as a whole, reports: Patients who responded completely had about the same baseline diversity as newly diagnosed patients. In CD4+ cells, TCR diversity went up significantly by C4D1, but in CD8+ cells it did not.

TCRdb's table, derived via immunoSEQ multiplex PCR, lists solely in-frame clones and lacks some. The sample holds roughly 55,000 clones, roughly 80% seen once. This clone was counted between two and nine times. Its target is unknown. The sample was peripheral blood mononuclear cells (PBMCs), taken at baseline. This TCR was recovered from a human donor with classical Hodgkin lymphoma.

As DNA, the CDR3 is TGTGCCAGCAAGATAGTCGGCACTGAAGCTTTCTTT. Amino acids: CASKIVGTEAFF. The chain employs TRBV11-3 and TRBJ1-1; no reliable D call. This CDR3 contains 12 residues. V lost 7 bases and J 4 bases, leaving 10 bases between the germline ends. Per germline, CDR1 SGHNT and CDR2 YENEEA.